The 5 T cell receptor beta chains below come from one sample, sequenced in a study of a mutant IDH1 vaccine in newly diagnosed glioma. As to time point: week 5, during vaccination. Vaccination used 300 ug of mutant IDH1 20-mer peptide per dose, with topical imiquimod. Their antigens are not known. Sequencing was performed with immunoSEQ multiplex PCR; in TCRdb, only in-frame clones are kept and a portion is missing. Among around 32,000 clones listed, around 87% were seen once. Sequenced here: peripheral blood mononuclear cells (PBMCs), sampled from a glioma patient whose treatment included an IDH1 peptide vaccine. The receptors shown here come from a woman aged 40 to 55 with glioma. Some clones in this sample may be carry-over from other donors' samples.

Only one count was recorded for this clone. V and J are TRBV11-3 and TRBJ1-4; TRBD1 matches 9 bases. Looked up from germline, CDR1 is SGHNT and CDR2 is YENEEA. The CDR3 length is 15 residues. The J segment lost 8 bases and the V segment lost 5 bases, leaving 9 bases of the junction unmatched. The chain's CDR3 is CASSLAGQGKEKLFF. CDR3 coding DNA: TGTGCCAGCAGCCTGGCGGGACAGGGTAAAGAAAAACTGTTTTTT.

The V gene is TRBV5-1, the J gene TRBJ2-3; D gene ambiguous. The V end was cut by 0 bases, the J end by 1 base, with 6 bases between. In germline, CDR1 is SGHRS, CDR2 YFSETQ. The CDR3 spans 14 residues. The chain's CDR3 is CASSLGGGTDTQYF. Here the CDR3 DNA reads TGCGCCAGCAGCTTGGGAGGAGGCACAGATACGCAGTATTTT.

The V gene is TRBV18, the J gene TRBJ1-5, with D perhaps TRBD1 (5 bases). The CDR3 length is 16 residues. The germline V and J ends were trimmed by 1 base and 0 bases, with 10 bases remaining between them. Germline V gives CDR1 KGHSH, CDR2 LQKENI. The CDR3 DNA sequence: TGTGCCAGCTCACCACTGGCAGGGCCTAGCAATCAGCCCCAGCATTTT. It translates to CASSPLAGPSNQPQHF. Full variable domain (outside the CDR3, taken from reference TRBV18 and TRBJ1-5): NAGVMQNPRHLVRRRGQEARLRCSPMKGHSHVYWYRQLPEEGLKFMVYLQKENIIDESGMPKERFSAEFPKEGPSILRIQQVVRGDSAAYFCASSPLAGPSNQPQHFGDGTRLSIL.

This chain links TRBV5-4 with TRBJ2-7; D not certain. The CDR3 spans 15 residues. V shed 4 bases and J shed 0 bases, with 14 bases lying between them. Germline lookup yields CDR1 SGHNT and CDR2 YYREEE (reference sequence). The CDR3 coding sequence is TGTGCCAGCAGCCCCGACATGGCGAGCTCCTACGAGCAGTACTTC. Translated, it gives CASSPDMASSYEQYF.

V gene TRBV28 combines with J gene TRBJ1-1; D is uncertain. The CDR3 loop spans 13 amino acids. V lost 6 bases and J lost 0, with 8 bases in between. In germline, CDR1 is MDHEN, CDR2 SYDVKM. The CDR3 DNA follows: TGTGCCAGCAGAAGGGAGGTGAACACTGAAGCTTTCTTT. As protein: CASRREVNTEAFF.